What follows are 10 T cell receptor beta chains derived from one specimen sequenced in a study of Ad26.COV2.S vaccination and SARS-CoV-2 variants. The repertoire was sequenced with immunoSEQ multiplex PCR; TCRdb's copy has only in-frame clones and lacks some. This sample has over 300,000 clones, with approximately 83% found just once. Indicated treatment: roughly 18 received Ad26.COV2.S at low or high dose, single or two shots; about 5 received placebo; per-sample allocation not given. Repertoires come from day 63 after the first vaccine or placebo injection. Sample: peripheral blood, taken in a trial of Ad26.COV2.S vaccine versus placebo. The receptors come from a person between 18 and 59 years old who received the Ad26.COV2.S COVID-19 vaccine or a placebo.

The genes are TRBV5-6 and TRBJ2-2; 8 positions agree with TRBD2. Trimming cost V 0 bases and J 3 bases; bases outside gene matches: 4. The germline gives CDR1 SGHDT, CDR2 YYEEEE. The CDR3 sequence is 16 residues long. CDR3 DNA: TGTGCCAGCAGCTTGGACAGCGGGGGCTACACCGGGGAGCTGTTTTTT. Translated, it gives CASSLDSGGYTGELFF.

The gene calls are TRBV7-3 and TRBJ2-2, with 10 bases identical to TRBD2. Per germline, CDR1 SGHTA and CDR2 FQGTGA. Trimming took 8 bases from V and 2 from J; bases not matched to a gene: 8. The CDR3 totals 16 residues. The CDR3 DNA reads TGTGCCAGCGGCCAATCTAGCGGGGGTAACACCGGGGAGCTGTTTTTT. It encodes CASGQSSGGNTGELFF.

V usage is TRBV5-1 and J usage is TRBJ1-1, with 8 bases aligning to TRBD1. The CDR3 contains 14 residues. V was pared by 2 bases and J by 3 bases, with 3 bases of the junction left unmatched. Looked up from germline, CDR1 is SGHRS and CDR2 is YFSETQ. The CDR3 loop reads CASSLMTGDTEAFF. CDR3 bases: TGCGCCAGCAGCTTAATGACAGGGGACACTGAAGCTTTCTTT.

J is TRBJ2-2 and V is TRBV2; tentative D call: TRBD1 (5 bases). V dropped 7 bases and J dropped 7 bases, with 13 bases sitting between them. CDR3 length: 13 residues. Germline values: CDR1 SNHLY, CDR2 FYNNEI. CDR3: CASTRDPFGELFF. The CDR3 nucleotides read TGTGCCAGCACCAGGGATCCGTTCGGGGAGCTGTTTTTT.

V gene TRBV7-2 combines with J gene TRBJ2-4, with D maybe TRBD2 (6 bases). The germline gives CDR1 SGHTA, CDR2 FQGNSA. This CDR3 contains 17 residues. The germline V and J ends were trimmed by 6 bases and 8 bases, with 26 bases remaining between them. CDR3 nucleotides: TGTGCCAGCAGTCGGGCCAGGGAGACTAGTGGGAGGTACATTCAGTACTTC. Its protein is CASSRARETSGRYIQYF.

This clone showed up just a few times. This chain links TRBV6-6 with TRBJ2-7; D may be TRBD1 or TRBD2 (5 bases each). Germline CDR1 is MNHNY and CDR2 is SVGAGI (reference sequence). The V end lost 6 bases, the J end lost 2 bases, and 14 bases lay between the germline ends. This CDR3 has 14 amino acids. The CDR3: CASSANWGTYEQYF. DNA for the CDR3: TGTGCCAGCAGCGCCAACTGGGGGACCTACGAGCAGTACTTC.

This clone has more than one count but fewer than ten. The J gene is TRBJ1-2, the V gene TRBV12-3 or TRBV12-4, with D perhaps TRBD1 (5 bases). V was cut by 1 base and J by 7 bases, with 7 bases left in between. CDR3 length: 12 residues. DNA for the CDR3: TGTGCCAGCAGTTTAGACAGGTCTGGCTACACCTTC. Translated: CASSLDRSGYTF.

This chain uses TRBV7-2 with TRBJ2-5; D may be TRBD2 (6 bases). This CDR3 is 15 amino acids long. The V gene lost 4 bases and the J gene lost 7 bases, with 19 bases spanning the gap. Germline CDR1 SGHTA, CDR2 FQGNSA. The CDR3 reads CASSSTSFLGGTQYF. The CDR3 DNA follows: TGTGCCAGCAGCTCTACCTCGTTCTTGGGGGGGACCCAGTACTTC.

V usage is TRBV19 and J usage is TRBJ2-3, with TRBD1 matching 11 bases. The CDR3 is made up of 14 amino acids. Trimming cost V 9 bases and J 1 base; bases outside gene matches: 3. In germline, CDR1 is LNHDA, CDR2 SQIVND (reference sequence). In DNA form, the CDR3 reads TGTGCCAGCCGGGACAGGGGGGGCACAGATACGCAGTATTTT. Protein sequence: CASRDRGGTDTQYF.

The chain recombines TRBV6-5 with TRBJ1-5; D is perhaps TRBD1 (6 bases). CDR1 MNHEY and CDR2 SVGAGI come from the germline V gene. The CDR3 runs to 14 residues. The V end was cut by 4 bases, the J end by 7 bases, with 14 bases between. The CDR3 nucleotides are TGTGCCAGCAGTTCACGGGGGGCTTGGCAGCCCCAGCATTTT. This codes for CASSSRGAWQPQHF.